These 10 T cell receptor beta chains originate from one sample sequenced in a study of blood T cell repertoires in COVID-19. Assay: immunoSEQ multiplex PCR; the TCRdb copy retains only in-frame clones and omits some. The sample gives 140,000 to 150,000 clones, around 89% of which show up once; around 1.3% is in the top ten. The sequenced sample consisted of PBMCs or T cells enriched from blood (not recorded which). These receptors were obtained from a woman in her twenties or thirties with acute COVID-19.

J is TRBJ2-7 and V is TRBV5-6; the D is unclear. Germline V gives CDR1 SGHDT, CDR2 YYEEEE. V lost 2 bases and J lost 3, with 9 bases in between. CDR3 size: 13 residues. In nucleotides, the CDR3 is TGTGCCAGCAGCTTCAACAGCAACTACGAGCAGTACTTC. Protein: CASSFNSNYEQYF.

V usage is TRBV18 and J usage is TRBJ2-2; tentative D call: TRBD1 (5 bases). CDR1 and CDR2 from the germline V gene are KGHSH and LQKENI. V was pared by 6 bases and J by 0 bases, with 14 bases between. The CDR3 sequence is 16 residues long. The CDR3 reads CASSSQGLPNTGELFF. CDR3 DNA sequence: TGTGCCAGCTCCTCGCAGGGCCTTCCGAACACCGGGGAGCTGTTTTTT.

This chain joins TRBV12-3 or TRBV12-4 and TRBJ1-2, with D possibly matching TRBD1 (5 bases). This CDR3 region has 12 residues. Trimming took 2 bases from V and 6 from J, leaving 7 bases between them. The CDR3 sequence is CASSLQGNGYTF. CDR3 in DNA: TGTGCCAGCAGTTTACAGGGAAATGGCTACACCTTC.

Notes on this clone: Relative to the germline gene, one junction end is altered; a read error may explain this. The chain has TRBV7-2 and TRBJ2-7, with a possible D match to TRBD2 (6 bases). CDR1 is SGHTA, CDR2 FQGNSA, per germline. This CDR3 region has 13 residues. This chain's CDR3 is CASSLVGGDPREF. CDR3 sequence (DNA): TGTGCCAGCAGCTTAGTGGGCGGGGATCCTCGGGAGTTC. Full variable domain (rest looked up from reference TRBV7-2 and TRBJ2-7): GAGVSQSPSNKVTEKGKDVELRCDPISGHTALYWYRQSLGQGLEFLIYFQGNSAPDKSGLPSDRFSAERTGGSVSTLTIQRTQQEDSAVYLCASSLVGGDPREFGPGTRLTVT.

This chain connects TRBV10-3 to TRBJ2-2; TRBD2 is a possible D gene (5 bases). V lost 8 bases, J lost 6 bases, and 10 bases lay in between. Germline CDR1 ENHRY, CDR2 SYGVKD. CDR3 length: 12 residues. CDR3 in amino acids: CAISEGSGELFF. CDR3 DNA: TGTGCCATCTCAGAGGGCTCCGGGGAGCTGTTTTTT.

This clone was seen a few times. The gene calls are TRBV28 and TRBJ2-7; a weak D match, TRBD1 (6 bases). Trimming left V 6 bases short and J 4 bases short, with 19 bases between. Germline CDR1 is MDHEN and CDR2 is SYDVKM. The CDR3 is 15 amino acids. Here the CDR3 DNA reads TGTGCCAGCAGCGAATCCCCAGGGGTTGGTTACGAGCAGTACTTC. Amino acids: CASSESPGVGYEQYF. Drawing the rest from reference TRBV28 and TRBJ2-7, the complete variable domain is DVKVTQSSRYLVKRTGEKVFLECVQDMDHENMFWYRQDPGLGLRLIYFSYDVKMKEKGDIPEGYSVSREKKERFSLILESASTNQTSMYLCASSESPGVGYEQYFGPGTRLTVT.

In DNA, the CDR3 is TGTGCCAGCAGCCTCGGGGGACAGGTCCTTGGGGGCTACACCTTC. It yields the protein CASSLGGQVLGGYTF. The V and J genes are TRBV11-2 and TRBJ1-2; the match to TRBD1 covers 8 bases. This CDR3 spans 15 amino acids. V was pared by 5 bases and J by 8 bases, with 13 bases of the junction left unmatched. CDR1 is SGHAT, CDR2 FQNNGV, per germline.

The V gene is TRBV19, the J gene TRBJ2-7, with 8 bases aligning to TRBD1. The CDR3 consists of 14 residues. CDR1 LNHDA and CDR2 SQIVND come from the germline V gene (reference sequence). J was trimmed by 2 bases and V by 7 bases; bases with no gene match: 7. The DNA of the CDR3 is TGTGCCAGTAACTCCGGGACAGGTACCTACGAGCAGTACTTC. This gives the protein CASNSGTGTYEQYF.

This clone showed up just once. The chain carries TRBV30 and TRBJ1-2, with D perhaps matching TRBD1 (6 bases). Trimming took 5 bases from V and 6 from J, leaving 16 bases between them. The CDR3 is 13 amino acids. The V gene's germline CDR1 is GTSNPN and CDR2 SVGIG (reference sequence). The CDR3 sequence is CAWGGQIINGYTF. CDR3 bases: TGTGCCTGGGGCGGACAGATTATAAATGGCTACACCTTC.

V and J are TRBV7-9 and TRBJ2-3; 10 bases are a match to TRBD2. V was clipped by 4 bases and J by 4 bases; unmatched bases: 5. The CDR3 is 15 amino acids. CDR1 SEHNR and CDR2 FQNEAQ come from the germline V gene (reference sequence). CDR3 in DNA: TGTGCCAGCAGCTCTAGCGGGAGCGGGGCAGATACGCAGTATTTT. Translated: CASSSSGSGADTQYF.